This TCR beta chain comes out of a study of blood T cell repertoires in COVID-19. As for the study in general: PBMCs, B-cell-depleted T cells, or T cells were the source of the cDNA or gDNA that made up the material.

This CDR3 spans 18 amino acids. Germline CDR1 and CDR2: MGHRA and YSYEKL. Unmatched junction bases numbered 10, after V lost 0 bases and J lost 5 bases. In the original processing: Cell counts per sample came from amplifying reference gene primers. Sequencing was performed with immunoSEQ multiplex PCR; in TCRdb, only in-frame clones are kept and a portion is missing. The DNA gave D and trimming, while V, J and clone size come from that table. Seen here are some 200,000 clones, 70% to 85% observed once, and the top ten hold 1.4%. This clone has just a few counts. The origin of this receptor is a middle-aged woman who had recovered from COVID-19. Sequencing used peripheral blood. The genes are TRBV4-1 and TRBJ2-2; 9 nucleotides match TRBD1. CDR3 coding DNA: TGCGCCAGCAGCCAAGATCCCTCCGACAGGGGGGGTACCGGGGAGCTGTTTTTT. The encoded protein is CASSQDPSDRGGTGELFF.